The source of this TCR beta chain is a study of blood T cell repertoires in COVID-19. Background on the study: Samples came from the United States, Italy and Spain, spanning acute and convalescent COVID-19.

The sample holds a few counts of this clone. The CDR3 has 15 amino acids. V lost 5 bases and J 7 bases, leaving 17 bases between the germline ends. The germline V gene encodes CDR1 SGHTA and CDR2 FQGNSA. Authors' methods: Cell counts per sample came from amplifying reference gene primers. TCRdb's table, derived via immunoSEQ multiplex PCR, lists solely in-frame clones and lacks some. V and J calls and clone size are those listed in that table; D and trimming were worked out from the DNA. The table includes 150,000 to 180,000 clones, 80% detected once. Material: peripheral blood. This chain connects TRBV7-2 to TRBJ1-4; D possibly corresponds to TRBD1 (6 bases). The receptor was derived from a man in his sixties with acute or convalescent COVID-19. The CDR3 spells CASSLNGGRVEKLFF. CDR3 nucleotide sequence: TGTGCCAGCAGCCTTAACGGGGGGCGGGTTGAAAAACTGTTTTTT.